One and the same sample provided the 32 T cell receptor beta chains below, sequenced in a study of cytomegalovirus exposure and HLA in healthy donors (dated by TCRdb to about 2017). Library generation was performed with the immunoSEQ multiplex PCR assay. The multiplex PCR relied on a mix of 60 forward primers for TCR Vbeta segments and 13 reverse primers for TCR Jbeta segments. TCRdb's version of the immuneACCESS table is confined to in-frame rearrangements and falls short of the full clone set. An unresolved V gene accounts for under half of the shortfall where checked; the remainder is of unknown origin. The table for this sample lists about 64,000 clones; roughly 80% of them were counted only once. The top ten hold 4% to 5.5% of the sample. Sequenced input: PBMCs. The receptors were gathered from a male donor in good health and CMV-seropositive.

The gene calls are TRBV19 and TRBJ1-2, with no clear D. This CDR3 contains 15 residues. V gave up 9 bases and J gave up 0 bases, with 17 bases separating them. Germline lookup yields CDR1 LNHDA and CDR2 SQIVND (reference sequence). Written as DNA, the CDR3 is TGTGCCAGCCGGAGGTCGGGCAGGACTAACTATGGCTACACCTTC. Its protein product is CASRRSGRTNYGYTF. The full variable domain, rest sourced from reference TRBV19 and TRBJ1-2, is DGGITQSPKYLFRKEGQNVTLSCEQNLNHDAMYWYRQDPGQGLRLIYYSQIVNDFQKGDIAEGYSVSREKKESFPLTVTSAQKNPTAFYLCASRRSGRTNYGYTFGSGTRLTVV.

This clone has more than one count but fewer than ten. In DNA form, the CDR3 reads TGTGCCAGCAGCTTAGGAGGCGGTTACACTGAAGCTTTCTTT. Translating gives CASSLGGGYTEAFF. The V and J genes are TRBV11-3 and TRBJ1-1, with D uncertain. V dropped 1 base and J dropped 3 bases, with 9 bases sitting between them. The CDR3 runs to 14 residues. The germline CDR1 and CDR2 sequences are SGHNT and YENEEA.

The chain joins TRBV2 to TRBJ2-2; 7 bases line up with TRBD2. V trimming: 4 bases; J trimming: 6 bases; junction bases outside the gene matches: 5. Per the germline V gene, CDR1 is SNHLY and CDR2 is FYNNEI. The CDR3 loop spans 14 amino acids. The CDR3 bases are TGTGCCAGCAGTGGGACTAGGAGGCCCGGGGAGCTGTTTTTT. Translation gives CASSGTRRPGELFF. Variable domain in full (rest from reference TRBV2 and TRBJ2-2): EPEVTQTPSHQVTQMGQEVILRCVPISNHLYFYWYRQILGQKVEFLVSFYNNEISEKSEIFDDQFSVERPDGSNFTLKIRSTKLEDSAMYFCASSGTRRPGELFFGEGSRLTVL.

V usage is TRBV4-2 and J usage is TRBJ2-3; 9 bases match TRBD2. CDR1 and CDR2 from the germline V gene are LGHNA and YNFKEQ. V lost 4 bases and J lost 4; bases outside the gene matches: 12. The CDR3 sequence is 17 residues long. In DNA, the CDR3 is TGTGCCAGCAGCCGGAACCTCGGGACTAGCAGGTCAGATACGCAGTATTTT. It specifies CASSRNLGTSRSDTQYF.

The rearrangement uses TRBV5-6 and TRBJ1-5; D not certain. The CDR3 has 13 amino acids. From germline, CDR1 is SGHDT and CDR2 YYEEEE. Trimming pared 4 bases from V and 7 bases from J, leaving 12 bases between. The DNA for the CDR3 is TGTGCCAGCAGCCCCCCGGTTTTACAGCCCCAGCATTTT. This encodes CASSPPVLQPQHF.

The CDR3 bases are TGTGCCAGTAGTTTTTCCCCGGGACAGGGGGATCTTGAAGCTTTCTTT. It codes for CASSFSPGQGDLEAFF. This rearrangement joins TRBV19 to TRBJ1-1; TRBD1 agrees at 11 bases. The CDR3 runs 16 residues. Germline assignment: CDR1 LNHDA and CDR2 SQIVND (reference sequence). Unmatched junction bases numbered 12, after V lost 5 bases and J lost 7 bases.

V is TRBV4-3 and J is TRBJ2-7; TRBD2 matches at 7 bases. The length of the CDR3 is 15 residues. The J segment lost 4 bases and the V segment lost 0 bases, leaving 6 bases of the junction unmatched. Germline assignment: CDR1 LGHNA and CDR2 YSLEER. Here the CDR3 reads CASSQDQRGQYEQYF. The CDR3 DNA reads TGCGCCAGCAGCCAAGACCAGCGGGGTCAATACGAGCAGTACTTC.

The sample holds a few counts of this clone. This chain links TRBV6-5 with TRBJ1-1; TRBD1 matches at 8 bases. With 5 bases clipped from V and 1 base from J, the junction kept 6 bases outside the gene matches. Germline CDR1 MNHEY, CDR2 SVGAGI. The CDR3 spans 15 residues. This chain's CDR3 is CASSTSGTGNTEAFF. In DNA, the CDR3 is TGTGCCAGCAGTACGTCCGGGACAGGGAACACTGAAGCTTTCTTT.

This chain uses TRBV18 with TRBJ1-4; TRBD1 agrees at 7 bases. Trimming removed 9 bases from V and 6 bases from J; junction bases left unmatched: 13. Germline loops: CDR1 KGHSH, CDR2 LQKENI. The CDR3 runs to 15 residues. The CDR3, as DNA: TGTGCCAGTACCAGGGACAGTTCGGAATATGAAAAACTGTTTTTT. This encodes CASTRDSSEYEKLFF.

The J gene is TRBJ2-3, the V gene TRBV5-4; D not resolved. Germline CDR1 and CDR2: SGHNT and YYREEE (reference sequence). The CDR3 consists of 14 residues. Trimming took 0 bases from V and 1 from J, leaving 6 bases between them. The CDR3 region is CASSLGPGTDTQYF. CDR3 sequence (DNA): TGTGCCAGCAGCTTGGGCCCGGGCACAGATACGCAGTATTTT. The variable domain in full, with the rest retrieved from reference TRBV5-4 and TRBJ2-3, is ETGVTQSPTHLIKTRGQQVTLRCSSQSGHNTVSWYQQALGQGPQFIFQYYREEENGRGNFPPRFSGLQFPNYSSELNVNALELDDSALYLCASSLGPGTDTQYFGPGTRLTVL.

V is TRBV11-1 and J is TRBJ2-3; 7 bases fit TRBD2. J lost 13 bases, V lost 0 bases, and 10 bases had no gene match. The V gene's germline CDR1 is SGHAT and CDR2 FQDESV (reference sequence). The CDR3 contains 14 residues. CDR3 sequence (DNA): TGTGCCAGCAGCTTAGCTGCGGGGGACTCCCGAGAGTATTTT. It translates to CASSLAAGDSREYF.

This sequence joins TRBV4-3 and TRBJ2-7; D ambiguous. This CDR3 spans 14 amino acids. Trimming shortened V by 4 bases and J by 3 bases, and 13 bases separated the two germline ends. Germline V gene lookup returns CDR1 LGHNA and CDR2 YSLEER. In DNA form, the CDR3 reads TGCGCCAGCAGCCCCCATAGTAGTAGCTACGAGCAGTACTTC. This translates into CASSPHSSSYEQYF.

The table lists this clone with a few counts. This sequence joins TRBV7-6 and TRBJ2-2; D ambiguous. The germline V gene encodes CDR1 SGHVS and CDR2 FNYEAQ. The CDR3 consists of 14 residues. The V end lost 0 bases, the J end lost 7 bases, and 9 bases lay between the germline ends. CDR3 sequence: CASSLATASGELFF. DNA of the CDR3: TGTGCCAGCAGCTTAGCCACAGCCAGCGGGGAGCTGTTTTTT.

This chain uses TRBV7-3 with TRBJ2-5; 8 bases match TRBD2. This CDR3 spans 14 amino acids. Germline V gene sequence: CDR1 SGHTA, CDR2 FQGTGA. Trimming removed 4 bases from V and 7 bases from J; junction bases left unmatched: 8. CDR3 nucleotides: TGTGCCAGCAGCTCGAATAGCGGGGCTCGGACCCAGTACTTC. Encoded protein: CASSSNSGARTQYF.

The CDR3 bases are TGTGCCAGCAGCCAAGATCGGACAGTAGTCCCTGGAAACACCATATATTTT. It encodes CASSQDRTVVPGNTIYF. The chain carries TRBV4-2 and TRBJ1-3; D possibly corresponds to TRBD1 (6 bases). The CDR3 loop spans 17 amino acids. V lost 0 bases and J lost 2, with 14 bases in between. Germline V lookup: CDR1 LGHNA, CDR2 YNFKEQ.

The J gene is TRBJ1-2, the V gene TRBV5-5; the match to TRBD1 covers 8 bases. This CDR3 has 18 amino acids. Germline CDR1 reads SGHKS; CDR2 reads YYEKEE (reference sequence). V lost 0 bases and J lost 1; bases outside the gene matches: 11. CDR3 in amino acids: CASSLAPQGGSFNYGYTF. The CDR3 DNA is TGTGCCAGCAGCTTGGCCCCACAGGGGGGTTCGTTTAACTATGGCTACACCTTC.

V gene TRBV5-6 combines with J gene TRBJ1-4, with TRBD1 matching over 7 bases. This CDR3 region has 16 residues. Germline V CDR1 and CDR2: SGHDT, YYEEEE. V gave up 7 bases and J gave up 6 bases; unmatched junction bases: 15. CDR3 sequence reads: CASAQARGLRDEKLFF. The CDR3 region has the DNA TGTGCCAGCGCCCAGGCCAGGGGGTTAAGAGATGAAAAACTGTTTTTT.

This clone has a handful of counts. This chain uses TRBV6-5 with TRBJ1-1; no clear D. Germline loops: CDR1 MNHEY, CDR2 SVGAGI. This CDR3 spans 12 amino acids. V was shortened by 6 bases and J by 0 bases, with 5 bases between the two germline ends. The DNA of the CDR3 is TGTGCCAGCAGCACAGTGAACACTGAAGCTTTCTTT. Amino acid sequence: CASSTVNTEAFF.

This clone has a handful of counts. The rearrangement joins TRBV5-1 to TRBJ2-4; TRBD1 agrees at 9 bases. Germline loops: CDR1 SGHRS, CDR2 YFSETQ. This CDR3 comprises 15 residues. J gave up 6 bases and V 3 bases, and 7 bases lay outside the gene matches. The CDR3 sequence is CASSSSGTGTNIQYF. CDR3 nucleotide sequence: TGCGCCAGCAGCTCATCCGGGACAGGGACAAACATTCAGTACTTC.

The chain couples TRBV4-3 to TRBJ1-1; D is possibly TRBD1 (6 bases). Germline-derived CDR1 and CDR2 are LGHNA and YSLEER. Deletions cut 0 bases from V and 11 bases from J, with 13 bases between. This CDR3 contains 13 residues. CDR3 in amino acids: CASSQDLHRVAFF. The CDR3 nucleotides read TGCGCCAGCAGCCAAGATCTCCACAGGGTTGCTTTCTTT.

The chain links TRBV4-2 to TRBJ2-2, with 7 bases lining up with TRBD2. From germline, CDR1 is LGHNA and CDR2 YNFKEQ. V lost 4 bases and J lost 6; bases outside the gene matches: 14. The CDR3 runs to 17 residues. The CDR3 is CASSPKGVGRGAGELFF. Written as DNA, the CDR3 is TGTGCCAGCAGCCCAAAAGGGGTTGGTCGGGGGGCCGGGGAGCTGTTTTTT.

This rearrangement joins TRBV4-2 to TRBJ2-2, with 8 positions matching TRBD1. The CDR3 consists of 14 residues. CDR1 and CDR2 (germline): LGHNA, YNFKEQ. J lost 5 bases, V lost 3 bases, and 2 bases had no gene match. CDR3 coding DNA: TGTGCCAGCAGCCAGGACAGGGTTACCGGGGAGCTGTTTTTT. Translating it yields CASSQDRVTGELFF.

This rearrangement joins TRBV2 to TRBJ1-2; TRBD1 matches 10 bases. J lost 2 bases, V lost 6 bases, and 3 bases had no gene match. CDR3 length: 14 amino acids. Germline V gene lookup returns CDR1 SNHLY and CDR2 FYNNEI. The CDR3 loop is CASRGDRGNYGYTF. The CDR3 DNA follows: TGTGCCAGCAGGGGGGACAGGGGCAACTATGGCTACACCTTC.

The genes are TRBV6-6 and TRBJ2-1, with 9 bases aligning to TRBD1. In germline, CDR1 is MNHNY, CDR2 SVGAGI (reference sequence). With 6 bases clipped from V and 6 bases from J, the junction kept 6 bases outside the gene matches. The CDR3 contains 14 residues. CDR3 DNA: TGTGCCAGCAGGGGGACAGGGAGGTCCAATGAGCAGTTCTTC. Its translation is CASRGTGRSNEQFF.

This clone was counted a single time. The chain employs TRBV21-1 and TRBJ2-1; the table assigns TRBD2, which was not confirmed against the DNA. TRBV21-1 is an annotated pseudogene. There are 16 residues in the CDR3. The CDR3, as DNA: TGTGCCAGCAGCAAAGCGCAGCGGGGGTATAACAATGAGCAGTTCTTC. It specifies CASSKAQRGYNNEQFF.

In this sample, this clone turned up once. This sequence joins TRBV4-1 and TRBJ1-1; D remains unclear. This CDR3 has 13 residues. Germline CDR1 MGHRA, CDR2 YSYEKL. V was cut by 3 bases and J by 9 bases, with 14 bases left in between. Written as DNA, the CDR3 is TGCGCCAGCAGCCACCCCTGGGCGGGAAAAGCTTTCTTT. It codes for CASSHPWAGKAFF.

The chain joins TRBV4-3 to TRBJ1-2; no firm D call. CDR3 length equals 15 residues. In germline, CDR1 is LGHNA, CDR2 YSLEER. V was shortened by 0 bases and J by 1 base, with 9 bases between the two germline ends. CDR3 loop: CASSQDPVGNYGYTF. The DNA of the CDR3 is TGCGCCAGCAGCCAAGATCCCGTCGGTAACTATGGCTACACCTTC.

CDR3 sequence: CASSTGFGWTEAFF. Written as DNA, the CDR3 is TGTGCCAGCTCGACAGGGTTTGGTTGGACTGAAGCTTTCTTT. This chain links TRBV19 with TRBJ1-1, with 7 bases lining up with TRBD1. With V trimmed by 9 bases and J by 5 bases, 12 bases remained unmatched. This CDR3 has 14 amino acids. Germline CDR1 and CDR2: LNHDA and SQIVND (reference sequence).

This clone was recorded a few times. The V call is TRBV11-1, the J call TRBJ2-5; 7 nucleotides align to TRBD1. V dropped 2 bases and J dropped 4; count of bases not matched to a gene: 1. CDR1 SGHAT and CDR2 FQDESV come from the germline V gene (reference sequence). The CDR3 sequence is 13 residues long. CDR3: CASSLHRGETQYF. For the CDR3, the DNA is TGTGCCAGCAGCTTACACAGGGGAGAGACCCAGTACTTC.

V usage is TRBV7-2 and J usage is TRBJ1-1; 11 positions match TRBD1. The CDR3 extends over 14 amino acids. The V gene end was trimmed by 6 bases and the J gene end by 6 bases; junction bases not matched to a gene: 6. CDR1 and CDR2 from the germline V gene are SGHTA and FQGNSA. CDR3 in amino acids: CASRIGQGASEAFF. CDR3 DNA: TGTGCCAGCAGGATTGGACAGGGGGCGTCTGAAGCTTTCTTT. The full variable domain, rest sourced from reference TRBV7-2 and TRBJ1-1, is GAGVSQSPSNKVTEKGKDVELRCDPISGHTALYWYRQSLGQGLEFLIYFQGNSAPDKSGLPSDRFSAERTGGSVSTLTIQRTQQEDSAVYLCASRIGQGASEAFFGQGTRLTVV.

The V and J genes are TRBV4-2 and TRBJ1-4; 7 positions match TRBD1. The CDR3 has 19 amino acids. Germline loops: CDR1 LGHNA, CDR2 YNFKEQ. J was trimmed by 0 bases and V by 0 bases; bases with no gene match: 10. CDR3 protein: CASSQELGQPPTTNEKLFF. The CDR3 DNA reads TGTGCCAGCAGCCAAGAGTTGGGACAGCCCCCGACAACTAATGAAAAACTGTTTTTT.

The chain has TRBV7-9 and TRBJ2-7, with D uncertain. CDR1 is SEHNR and CDR2 is FQNEAQ in the germline V gene (reference sequence). The ends were cut back, 3 bases at V and 3 bases at J, with 3 bases in the middle. The CDR3 spans 11 residues. The CDR3 is CASSFSYEQYF. Here the CDR3 DNA reads TGTGCCAGCAGCTTTAGCTACGAGCAGTACTTC.